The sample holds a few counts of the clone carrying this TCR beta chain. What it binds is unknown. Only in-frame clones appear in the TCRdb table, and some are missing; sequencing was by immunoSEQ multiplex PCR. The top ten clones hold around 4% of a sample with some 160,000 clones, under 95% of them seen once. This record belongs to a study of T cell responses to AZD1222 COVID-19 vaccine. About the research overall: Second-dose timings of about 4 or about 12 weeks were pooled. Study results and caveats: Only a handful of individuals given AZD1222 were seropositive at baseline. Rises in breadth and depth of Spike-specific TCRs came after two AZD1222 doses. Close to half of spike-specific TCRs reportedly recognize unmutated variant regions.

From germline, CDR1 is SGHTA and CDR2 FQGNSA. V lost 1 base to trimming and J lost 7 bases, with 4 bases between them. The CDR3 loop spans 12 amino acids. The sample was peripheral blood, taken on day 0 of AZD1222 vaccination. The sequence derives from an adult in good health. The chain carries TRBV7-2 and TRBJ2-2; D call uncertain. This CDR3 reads CASSLDFGELFF. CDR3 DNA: TGTGCCAGCAGCTTAGATTTCGGGGAGCTGTTTTTT.